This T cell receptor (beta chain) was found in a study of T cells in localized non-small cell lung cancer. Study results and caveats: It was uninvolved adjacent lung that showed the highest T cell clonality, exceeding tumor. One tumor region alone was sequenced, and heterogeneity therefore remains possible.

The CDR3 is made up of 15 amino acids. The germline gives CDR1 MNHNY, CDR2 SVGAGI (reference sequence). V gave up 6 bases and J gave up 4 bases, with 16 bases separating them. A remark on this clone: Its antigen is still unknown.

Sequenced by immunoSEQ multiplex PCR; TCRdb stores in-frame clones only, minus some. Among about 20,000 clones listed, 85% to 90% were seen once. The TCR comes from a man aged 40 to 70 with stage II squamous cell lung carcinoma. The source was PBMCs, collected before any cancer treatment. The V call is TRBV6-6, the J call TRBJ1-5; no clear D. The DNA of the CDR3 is TGTGCCAGCAGACCCCGGGCAGAAGTGAATCAGCCCCAGCATTTT. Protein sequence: CASRPRAEVNQPQHF.